The 20 T cell receptor beta chains given below trace back to one sample, sequenced in a study of blood T cell repertoires in COVID-19. Using immunoSEQ multiplex PCR, the repertoire was profiled, and TCRdb retains in-frame clones only, with some absent. The sample yields over 85,000 clones, roughly 84% seen once. Sequenced input: peripheral blood. The receptors originated from a human donor in a cohort sampled during active COVID-19.

The chain joins TRBV5-1 to TRBJ2-1; 7 bases match TRBD1. The CDR3 is 15 residues long. Germline values: CDR1 SGHRS, CDR2 YFSETQ. Germline trimming cut 0 bases from V and 2 bases from J; bases unmatched to any gene: 2. The CDR3 spells CASSLGQGAYNEQFF. The DNA of the CDR3 is TGCGCCAGCAGCTTGGGACAGGGAGCCTACAATGAGCAGTTCTTC.

The V gene is TRBV27, the J gene TRBJ1-6; D is perhaps TRBD1 (6 bases). The ends were cut back, 7 bases at V and 7 bases at J, with 14 bases in the middle. Germline V gives CDR1 MNHEY, CDR2 SMNVEV (reference sequence). The CDR3 extends over 14 amino acids. CDR3 sequence reads: CASTWAQGNSPLHF. The CDR3, as DNA: TGTGCCAGCACCTGGGCACAGGGCAATTCACCCCTCCACTTT.

This clone was picked up a small number of times. The chain has TRBV5-1 and TRBJ1-5, with 8 bases matching TRBD1. Trimming cost V 0 bases and J 5 bases; bases outside gene matches: 4. The CDR3 is 15 residues long. Per germline, CDR1 SGHRS and CDR2 YFSETQ. The CDR3 loop is CASSLGAGGDQPQHF. In DNA, the CDR3 is TGCGCCAGCAGCTTGGGTGCAGGGGGCGATCAGCCCCAGCATTTT.

The J gene is TRBJ1-2, the V gene TRBV7-2; 10 nucleotides match TRBD1. The CDR3 runs to 16 residues. Germline CDR1 and CDR2: SGHTA and FQGNSA. V trimming: 6 bases; J trimming: 2 bases; junction bases outside the gene matches: 9. Written as DNA, the CDR3 is TGTGCCAGCAGTCTAATTCCGGGACAGGGGAACTATGGCTACACCTTC. Its protein is CASSLIPGQGNYGYTF. The whole variable domain, remainder taken from reference TRBV7-2 and TRBJ1-2, is GAGVSQSPSNKVTEKGKDVELRCDPISGHTALYWYRQSLGQGLEFLIYFQGNSAPDKSGLPSDRFSAERTGGSVSTLTIQRTQQEDSAVYLCASSLIPGQGNYGYTFGSGTRLTVV.

This chain joins TRBV21-1 and TRBJ1-2; the tabulated D call, TRBD1, remains unverified against the DNA. TRBV21-1 is termed a pseudogene. This CDR3 contains 14 residues. The CDR3 protein is CASANRAEDYGYTF. In DNA form, the CDR3 reads TGTGCCAGCGCGAACAGGGCCGAGGACTATGGCTACACCTTC.

The chain has TRBV18 and TRBJ1-2, with 10 bases fitting TRBD1. V lost 8 bases and J lost 0; bases outside the gene matches: 15. Germline lookup yields CDR1 KGHSH and CDR2 LQKENI. The CDR3 runs 18 residues. CDR3 residues: CASAGTGATRVANYGYTF. The CDR3 DNA reads as TGTGCCAGCGCGGGGACAGGGGCTACCCGCGTTGCTAACTATGGCTACACCTTC.

This chain uses TRBV14 with TRBJ1-6; D uncertain. Germline V gene lookup returns CDR1 SGHDN and CDR2 FVKESK. The CDR3 covers 13 residues. Trimming took off 1 base at V and 14 bases at J, with 12 bases between the two ends. CDR3 protein: CASSQAVLVALHF. CDR3 DNA: TGTGCCAGCAGCCAAGCCGTATTAGTGGCCCTCCACTTT.

The V call is TRBV9, the J call TRBJ1-1; no clear D. Deletions cut 0 bases from V and 0 bases from J, with 15 bases between. This CDR3 has 17 amino acids. The V gene's germline CDR1 is SGDLS and CDR2 YYNGEE. The CDR3 DNA follows: TGTGCCAGCAGCGTAGCTGGAGGTGGGATCATGAACACTGAAGCTTTCTTT. This gives the protein CASSVAGGGIMNTEAFF.

V and J are TRBV27 and TRBJ2-3; 7 bases are a match to TRBD2. Unmatched junction bases numbered 9, after V lost 2 bases and J lost 1 base. CDR1 is MNHEY, CDR2 SMNVEV, per germline (reference sequence). The CDR3 spans 17 residues. In DNA, the CDR3 is TGTGCCAGCAGTTTAGTTTGGCGGGAGCTGGGCACAGATACGCAGTATTTT. Translation gives CASSLVWRELGTDTQYF.

V and J are TRBV23-1 and TRBJ2-3; maybe TRBD2 (6 bases). TRBV23-1 is given ORF status, its function remaining uncertain. The CDR3 has 16 residues. V was pared by 0 bases and J by 4 bases, with 14 bases between. CDR3 residues: CASSQSRAGMPDTQYF. The CDR3 DNA reads TGCGCCAGCAGTCAATCGCGGGCGGGAATGCCAGATACGCAGTATTTT.

V usage is TRBV14 and J usage is TRBJ1-1; D is uncertain. Trimming shortened V by 6 bases and J by 4 bases, and 12 bases separated the two germline ends. This CDR3 has 13 residues. Looked up from germline, CDR1 is SGHDN and CDR2 is FVKESK. The CDR3: CASSQLRFTEAFF. The CDR3 nucleotides read TGTGCCAGCAGTCAACTACGGTTCACTGAAGCTTTCTTT.

The chain joins TRBV9 to TRBJ1-4, with 8 bases matching TRBD1. The V segment lost 0 bases and the J segment 4 bases; nucleotides outside the gene matches: 8. CDR1 and CDR2 from the germline V gene are SGDLS and YYNGEE. The CDR3 contains 17 residues. CDR3 region: CASSVGSGGADNEKLFF. The CDR3 DNA reads TGTGCCAGCAGCGTAGGGTCAGGGGGCGCTGATAATGAAAAACTGTTTTTT.

The chain combines TRBV18 with TRBJ2-5; D not certain. Germline V gives CDR1 KGHSH, CDR2 LQKENI. With 2 bases removed from V and 9 bases from J, the gap between germline ends came to 7 bases. The CDR3 length is 11 residues. CDR3 amino acids: CASSPAVAQYF. The CDR3 DNA is TGTGCCAGCTCACCAGCAGTGGCCCAGTACTTC.

The chain has TRBV6-2 or TRBV6-3 and TRBJ1-1, with a tentative D call TRBD1 (6 bases). The CDR3 has 17 residues. Looked up from germline, CDR1 is MNHEY and CDR2 is SVGEGT. V was trimmed by 0 bases and J by 6 bases, leaving 20 bases between them. DNA for the CDR3: TGTGCCAGCAGTTACTCGGCACAGGGTTTGAGGAGCGCTGAAGCTTTCTTT. This gives the protein CASSYSAQGLRSAEAFF.

This clone was seen once. The CDR3 loop reads CASSLGVSRGVETQYF. For the CDR3, the DNA is TGTGCCAGCAGCTTGGGGGTTTCGCGGGGGGTCGAGACCCAGTACTTC. The V call is TRBV5-4, the J call TRBJ2-5, with 8 nucleotides matching TRBD2. Trimming at V came to 0 bases and at J to 5 bases, leaving 9 bases not matched to a gene. The germline CDR1 and CDR2 sequences are SGHNT and YYREEE (reference sequence). The CDR3 has 16 residues.

V gene TRBV9 combines with J gene TRBJ2-3, with 9 bases aligning to TRBD1. Looked up from germline, CDR1 is SGDLS and CDR2 is YYNGEE. Germline trimming cut 0 bases from V and 1 base from J; bases unmatched to any gene: 6. The CDR3 is 17 residues long. The DNA of the CDR3 is TGTGCCAGCAGCGTAGGCACAGGGGGCCTTGGCACAGATACGCAGTATTTT. This translates into CASSVGTGGLGTDTQYF.

The chain links TRBV5-4 to TRBJ1-4, with D possibly TRBD1 on 5 matching bases. The CDR3 runs to 16 residues. Germline-derived CDR1 and CDR2 are SGHNT and YYREEE (reference sequence). The V end lost 4 bases, the J end lost 7 bases, and 20 bases lay between the germline ends. CDR3 nucleotides: TGTGCCAGCAGCCCCTACCCAGGGAGGTTACCTGAAAAACTGTTTTTT. Encoded protein: CASSPYPGRLPEKLFF.

V and J are TRBV7-2 and TRBJ1-4, with 7 bases identical to TRBD1. The CDR3 contains 15 residues. Germline V lookup: CDR1 SGHTA, CDR2 FQGNSA. Trimming cost V 7 bases and J 7 bases; bases outside gene matches: 12. CDR3 DNA sequence: TGTGCCAGCACCTCTAGAACAGGGGTGGGTGAAAAACTGTTTTTT. It encodes CASTSRTGVGEKLFF.

V usage is TRBV6-2 or TRBV6-3 and J usage is TRBJ2-7; D is uncertain. CDR1 and CDR2 (germline): MNHEY, SVGEGT. The V gene lost 4 bases and the J gene lost 1 base, with 14 bases spanning the gap. The CDR3 has 15 amino acids. The CDR3 bases are TGTGCCAGCAGTTTCTTAAACAGAGTATCCTACGAGCAGTACTTC. Translated: CASSFLNRVSYEQYF.

The rearrangement uses TRBV6-2 or TRBV6-3 and TRBJ2-7, with 7 nucleotides matching TRBD2. Germline assignment: CDR1 MNHEY and CDR2 SVGEGT. V lost 5 bases to trimming and J lost 4 bases; unmatched junction nucleotides: 5. The CDR3 extends over 13 amino acids. The CDR3 region has the DNA TGTGCCAGCAGTCGTATGGGGGGGTACGAGCAGTACTTC. Amino acid sequence: CASSRMGGYEQYF.